Below are 21 T cell receptor beta chains sequenced from a single sample in a study of blood T cells in healthy people across ages. Primed by a sample-barcoded 5' primer and a J-beta primer mix, a second PCR proceeded for about 7 to 11 cycles. MiXCR, applied by TCRdb to the 5' RACE reads, yields one record per CDR3 protein. The table includes roughly 1,100,000 distinct CDR3 sequences, under 30% detected once. These data were also reused for a study on T cells of mothers and their children.

The material sequenced was blood. The receptor source for this set is a girl aged 2-10 years in good health.

This clonotype was recorded a few times. The chain recombines TRBV25-1 with TRBJ2-7; D is perhaps TRBD1 (6 bases). The V end was cut by 5 bases, the J end by 3 bases, with 14 bases between. The CDR3 is made up of 14 amino acids. CDR1 is MGHDK and CDR2 is SYGVNS in the germline V gene. CDR3 protein: CASSPKTGIYEQYF. CDR3 DNA sequence: TGTGCCAGCAGTCCTAAGACAGGCATCTACGAGCAGTACTTC.

The chain uses TRBV6-1 and TRBJ1-5; D is unresolved. Per the germline V gene, CDR1 is MNHNS and CDR2 is SASEGT. There are 13 residues in the CDR3. V shed 1 base and J shed 6 bases, with 7 bases lying between them. CDR3 sequence reads: CASSEEAPQPQHF. The CDR3, as DNA: TGTGCCAGCAGTGAAGAGGCTCCTCAGCCCCAGCATTTT.

This clonotype was observed a few times. The genes are TRBV28 and TRBJ2-2; TRBD1 might be the D (6 bases). Trimming shortened V by 7 bases and J by 4 bases, and 13 bases separated the two germline ends. The germline gives CDR1 MDHEN, CDR2 SYDVKM. The CDR3 contains 14 residues. CDR3 coding DNA: TGTGCCAGCACCTACACAGGGCTCACCGGGGAGCTGTTTTTT. Translation gives CASTYTGLTGELFF.

Only a few counts were recorded for this clonotype. V and J are TRBV2 and TRBJ2-5, with TRBD2 matching over 12 bases. Germline CDR1 reads SNHLY; CDR2 reads FYNNEI. The CDR3 runs to 17 residues. After removal of 3 bases from V and 2 bases from J, the junction contained 7 bases not matched to a gene. CDR3: CASSDKRLAGAQETQYF. The CDR3 coding sequence is TGTGCCAGCAGTGATAAAAGACTAGCGGGGGCACAAGAGACCCAGTACTTC.

In its sample, this clonotype was seen a few times. The chain uses TRBV15 and TRBJ1-1; weak D call: TRBD1 (5 bases). V was shortened by 0 bases and J by 4 bases, with 24 bases between the two germline ends. CDR3 length equals 19 residues. Germline V gene data show CDR1 as LNHNV and CDR2 as YYDKDF (reference sequence). This CDR3 reads CATSRDLIFGGGGVTEAFF. CDR3 in DNA: TGTGCCACCAGCAGAGATCTCATCTTCGGGGGTGGGGGGGTCACTGAAGCTTTCTTT.

This clonotype came up a few times. The V and J genes are TRBV5-1 and TRBJ1-1, with TRBD1 as a possible D gene (5 bases). The germline gives CDR1 SGHRS, CDR2 YFSETQ. The V gene lost 0 bases and the J gene lost 2 bases, with 11 bases spanning the gap. There are 15 residues in the CDR3. The CDR3 loop reads CASSLGGTQNTEAFF. The CDR3 DNA follows: TGCGCCAGCAGCTTGGGGGGGACTCAAAACACTGAAGCTTTCTTT.

The chain carries TRBV19 and TRBJ1-1, with D possibly matching TRBD1 (5 bases). Trimming cost V 4 bases and J 9 bases, with 27 bases left between them. Germline CDR1 is LNHDA and CDR2 is SQIVND (reference sequence). The CDR3 loop spans 17 amino acids. The CDR3 sequence is CASSTPGLGTYSLKAFF. The DNA for the CDR3 is TGTGCCAGTAGTACTCCCGGGTTGGGGACCTACTCTCTGAAAGCTTTCTTT.

This clonotype was counted between two and nine times. The chain recombines TRBV29-1 with TRBJ2-3, with D maybe TRBD2 (5 bases). Germline CDR1 SQVTM, CDR2 ANQGSEA. The V gene lost 4 bases and the J gene lost 7 bases, with 18 bases spanning the gap. The CDR3 loop spans 14 amino acids. The CDR3 DNA reads as TGCAGCGTTGGCTGGGGTAGCGAGGAAAATACGCAGTATTTT. This encodes CSVGWGSEENTQYF.

The J gene is TRBJ1-1, the V gene TRBV9; TRBD1 matches 10 bases. Trimming at V came to 4 bases and at J to 4 bases, leaving 7 bases not matched to a gene. Looked up from germline, CDR1 is SGDLS and CDR2 is YYNGEE. CDR3 length: 15 amino acids. CDR3 region: CASSSRTGGATEAFF. The CDR3, as DNA: TGTGCCAGCAGCTCCAGGACAGGGGGAGCCACTGAAGCTTTCTTT.

This clonotype was seen just once. The chain carries TRBV19 and TRBJ1-5; 7 bases map to TRBD1. Trimming took 3 bases from V and 3 from J; bases not matched to a gene: 2. The length of the CDR3 is 14 residues. The germline V gene has CDR1 LNHDA and CDR2 SQIVND (reference sequence). CDR3 sequence: CASSIGTVNQPQHF. The CDR3 nucleotides read TGTGCCAGTAGTATCGGGACAGTCAATCAGCCCCAGCATTTT.

This chain joins TRBV27 and TRBJ1-1; TRBD1 is a possible D gene (6 bases). Trimming pared 0 bases from V and 6 bases from J, leaving 17 bases between. This CDR3 is 16 amino acids long. CDR1 is MNHEY and CDR2 is SMNVEV in the germline V gene (reference sequence). CDR3 residues: CASSLSVEGGGPEAFF. The CDR3 coding sequence is TGTGCCAGCAGTTTATCGGTGGAGGGGGGGGGCCCTGAAGCTTTCTTT.

The chain combines TRBV14 with TRBJ2-3, with D hard to call. The V end was cut by 2 bases, the J end by 0 bases, with 9 bases between. CDR3 length: 15 amino acids. CDR1 is SGHDN and CDR2 is FVKESK in the germline V gene. The CDR3: CASSQFRLSTDTQYF. CDR3 sequence (DNA): TGTGCCAGCAGCCAATTCCGACTCAGCACAGATACGCAGTATTTT.

In its sample, this clonotype was seen a few times. CDR3 sequence (DNA): TGTGCCAGCAGCCCGCTCATGTGGGGGGGAGGATCACCCCTCCACTTT. Amino acids: CASSPLMWGGGSPLHF. The chain links TRBV6-1 to TRBJ1-6; D might be TRBD1 (5 bases). The CDR3 has 16 amino acids. The V end was cut by 6 bases, the J end by 10 bases, with 22 bases between. CDR1 and CDR2 from the germline V gene are MNHNS and SASEGT.

This clonotype was counted a few times. The gene calls are TRBV29-1 and TRBJ2-7, with 7 nucleotides matching TRBD2. Germline CDR1 reads SQVTM; CDR2 reads ANQGSEA. V was pared by 1 base and J by 4 bases, with 7 bases of the junction left unmatched. This CDR3 comprises 14 residues. The CDR3 sequence is CSVEGGRGGYEQYF. DNA for the CDR3: TGCAGCGTTGAAGGAGGGCGCGGGGGTTACGAGCAGTACTTC.

This clonotype was observed a single time. This chain connects TRBV27 to TRBJ2-2; D possibly corresponds to TRBD2 (6 bases). Trimming shortened V by 7 bases and J by 7 bases, and 10 bases separated the two germline ends. This CDR3 is built from 12 residues. The germline gives CDR1 MNHEY, CDR2 SMNVEV (reference sequence). CDR3 in DNA: TGTGCCAGCACAAGCGGGTACGGGGAGCTGTTTTTT. It is translated as CASTSGYGELFF.

This clonotype was picked up a small number of times. V is TRBV6-6 and J is TRBJ2-5; D unclear. The CDR3 covers 14 residues. Per the germline V gene, CDR1 is MNHNY and CDR2 is SVGAGI (reference sequence). V lost 10 bases to trimming and J lost 1 base, with 16 bases between them. For the CDR3, the DNA is TGTGCCACATCAGAATTATGGGGCCAAGAGACCCAGTACTTC. The encoded protein is CATSELWGQETQYF.

V and J are TRBV7-9 and TRBJ2-1, with a tentative D call TRBD1 (6 bases). The DNA end favors TRBJ2-5, so the J call may be wrong. The V gene's germline CDR1 is SEHNR and CDR2 FQNEAQ (reference sequence). The CDR3 is 17 amino acids. The CDR3 here is CASSSIGVWTEKETQYF. CDR3 nucleotides: TGTGCCAGCAGCTCTATAGGGGTATGGACAGAAAAAGAGACCCAGTACTTC.

The chain employs TRBV19 and TRBJ2-3, with 8 bases aligning to TRBD2. J lost 6 bases, V lost 5 bases, and 7 bases had no gene match. Germline V gene sequence: CDR1 LNHDA, CDR2 SQIVND (reference sequence). This CDR3 has 14 amino acids. CDR3 amino acids: CASSPSGGLDTQYF. Written as DNA, the CDR3 is TGTGCCAGTAGTCCCTCGGGGGGGCTGGATACGCAGTATTTT.

The table lists this clonotype with many counts. The CDR3 reads CASSSGRYNEQFF. In nucleotides, the CDR3 is TGTGCCAGCAGTTCAGGGAGGTACAATGAGCAGTTCTTC. The V call is TRBV6-2 or TRBV6-3, the J call TRBJ2-1; TRBD2 might be the D (6 bases). CDR1 MNHEY and CDR2 SVGEGT come from the germline V gene. The CDR3 length is 13 residues. Trimming removed 4 bases from V and 4 bases from J, with 8 bases in between.

V gene TRBV29-1 combines with J gene TRBJ2-5; D unresolved. The ends were cut back, 1 base at V and 0 bases at J, with 6 bases in the middle. This CDR3 is built from 13 residues. The germline V gene has CDR1 SQVTM and CDR2 ANQGSEA. The CDR3 DNA follows: TGCAGCGTTGAAGGACTCGACCAAGAGACCCAGTACTTC. Its translation: CSVEGLDQETQYF.

This clonotype was seen a handful of times. The J gene is TRBJ2-1, the V gene TRBV28; D not certain. Trimming removed 2 bases from V and 0 bases from J, with 14 bases in between. Germline loops: CDR1 MDHEN, CDR2 SYDVKM. The CDR3 contains 17 residues. This CDR3 reads CASSLHFQHGSYNEQFF. As DNA, the CDR3 is TGTGCCAGCAGTTTACACTTTCAACATGGCTCCTACAATGAGCAGTTCTTC.